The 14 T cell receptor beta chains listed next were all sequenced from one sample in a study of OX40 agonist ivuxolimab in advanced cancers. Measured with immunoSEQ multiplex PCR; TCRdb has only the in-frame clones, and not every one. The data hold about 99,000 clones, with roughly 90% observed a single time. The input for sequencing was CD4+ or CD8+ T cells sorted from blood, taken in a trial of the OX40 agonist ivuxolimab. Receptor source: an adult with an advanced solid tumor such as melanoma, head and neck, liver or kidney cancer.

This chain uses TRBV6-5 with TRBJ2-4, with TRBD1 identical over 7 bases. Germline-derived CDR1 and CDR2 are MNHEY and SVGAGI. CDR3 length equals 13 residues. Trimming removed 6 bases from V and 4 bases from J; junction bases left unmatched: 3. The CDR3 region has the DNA TGTGCCAGCAGGAGGGACAGTAAAAACATTCAGTACTTC. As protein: CASRRDSKNIQYF.

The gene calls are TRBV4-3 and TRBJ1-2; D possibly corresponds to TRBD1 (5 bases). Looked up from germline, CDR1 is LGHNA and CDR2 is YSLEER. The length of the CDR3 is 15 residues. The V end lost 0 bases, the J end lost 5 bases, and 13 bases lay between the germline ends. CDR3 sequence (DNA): TGCGCCAGCAGCCAAGACATCGGGGGTCGATATGGCTACACCTTC. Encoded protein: CASSQDIGGRYGYTF.

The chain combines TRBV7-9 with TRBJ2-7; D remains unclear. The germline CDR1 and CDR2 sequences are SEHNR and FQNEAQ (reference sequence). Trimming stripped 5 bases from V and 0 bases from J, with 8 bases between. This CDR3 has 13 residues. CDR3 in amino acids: CASSVPPSYEQYF. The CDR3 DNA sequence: TGTGCCAGCAGCGTACCGCCCTCCTACGAGCAGTACTTC.

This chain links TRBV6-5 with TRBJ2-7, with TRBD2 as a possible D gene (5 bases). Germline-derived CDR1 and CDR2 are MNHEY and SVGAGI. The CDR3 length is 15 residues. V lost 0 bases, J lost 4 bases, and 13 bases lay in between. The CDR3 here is CASSYSARGTYEQYF. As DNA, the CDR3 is TGTGCCAGCAGTTACTCGGCTCGGGGTACGTACGAGCAGTACTTC.

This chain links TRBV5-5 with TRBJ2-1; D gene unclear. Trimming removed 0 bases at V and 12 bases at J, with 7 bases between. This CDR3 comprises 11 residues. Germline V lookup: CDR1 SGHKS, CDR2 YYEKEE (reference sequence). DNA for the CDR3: TGTGCCAGCAGCTTGGGATCAAGGCAGTTCTTC. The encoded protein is CASSLGSRQFF.

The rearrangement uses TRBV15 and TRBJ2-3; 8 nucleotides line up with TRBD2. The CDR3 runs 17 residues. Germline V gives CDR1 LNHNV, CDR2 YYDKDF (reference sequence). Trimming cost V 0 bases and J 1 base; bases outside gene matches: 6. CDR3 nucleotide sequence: TGTGCCACCAGCAGAGAGCGGGAGGTGTTTGGCACAGATACGCAGTATTTT. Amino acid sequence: CATSREREVFGTDTQYF.

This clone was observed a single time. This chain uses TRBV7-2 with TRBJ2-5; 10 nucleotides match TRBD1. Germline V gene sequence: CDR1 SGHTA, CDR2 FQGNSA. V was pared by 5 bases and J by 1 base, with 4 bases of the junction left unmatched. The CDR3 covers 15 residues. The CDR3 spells CASSQRDRGQETQYF. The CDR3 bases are TGTGCCAGCAGCCAAAGGGACAGGGGCCAAGAGACCCAGTACTTC. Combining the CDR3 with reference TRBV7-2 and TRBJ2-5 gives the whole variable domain GAGVSQSPSNKVTEKGKDVELRCDPISGHTALYWYRQSLGQGLEFLIYFQGNSAPDKSGLPSDRFSAERTGGSVSTLTIQRTQQEDSAVYLCASSQRDRGQETQYFGPGTRLLVL.

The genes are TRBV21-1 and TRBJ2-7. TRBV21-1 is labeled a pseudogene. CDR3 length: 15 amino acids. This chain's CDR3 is CASSPRPSVPHEQYF. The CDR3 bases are TGTGCCAGCAGCCCCCGTCCTTCCGTACCCCACGAGCAGTACTTC.

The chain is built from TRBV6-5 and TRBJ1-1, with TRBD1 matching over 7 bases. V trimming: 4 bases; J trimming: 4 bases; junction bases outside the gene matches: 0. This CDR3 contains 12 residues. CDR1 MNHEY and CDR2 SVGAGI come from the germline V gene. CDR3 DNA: TGTGCCAGCAGTTCAGGGGGCACTGAAGCTTTCTTT. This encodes CASSSGGTEAFF.

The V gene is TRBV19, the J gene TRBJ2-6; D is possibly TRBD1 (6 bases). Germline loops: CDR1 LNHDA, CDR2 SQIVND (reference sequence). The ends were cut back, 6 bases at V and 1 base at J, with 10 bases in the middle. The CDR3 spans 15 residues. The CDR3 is CASRGAGSGANVLTF. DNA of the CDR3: TGTGCCAGTAGGGGGGCCGGGTCTGGGGCCAACGTCCTGACTTTC.

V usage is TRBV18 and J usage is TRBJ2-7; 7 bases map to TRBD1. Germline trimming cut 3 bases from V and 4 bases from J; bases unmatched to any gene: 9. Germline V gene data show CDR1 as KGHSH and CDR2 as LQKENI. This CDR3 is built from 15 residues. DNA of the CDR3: TGTGCCAGCTCACCTAGGGGCAGGGGGTCTTACGAGCAGTACTTC. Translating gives CASSPRGRGSYEQYF.

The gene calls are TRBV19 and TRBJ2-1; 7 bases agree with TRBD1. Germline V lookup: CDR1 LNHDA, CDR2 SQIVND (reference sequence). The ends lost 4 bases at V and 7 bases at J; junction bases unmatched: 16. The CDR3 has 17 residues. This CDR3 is CASSRRQGGNDKNEQFF. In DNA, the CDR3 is TGTGCCAGTAGTAGGCGACAGGGCGGTAACGATAAGAATGAGCAGTTCTTC. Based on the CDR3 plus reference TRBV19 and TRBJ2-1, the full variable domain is DGGITQSPKYLFRKEGQNVTLSCEQNLNHDAMYWYRQDPGQGLRLIYYSQIVNDFQKGDIAEGYSVSREKKESFPLTVTSAQKNPTAFYLCASSRRQGGNDKNEQFFGPGTRLTVL.

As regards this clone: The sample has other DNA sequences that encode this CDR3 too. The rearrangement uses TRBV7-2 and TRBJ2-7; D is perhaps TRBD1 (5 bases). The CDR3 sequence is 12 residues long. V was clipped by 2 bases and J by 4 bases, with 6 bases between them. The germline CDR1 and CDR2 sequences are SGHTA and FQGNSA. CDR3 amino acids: CASSLQGYEQYF. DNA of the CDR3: TGTGCCAGCAGCTTACAGGGTTACGAGCAGTACTTC.

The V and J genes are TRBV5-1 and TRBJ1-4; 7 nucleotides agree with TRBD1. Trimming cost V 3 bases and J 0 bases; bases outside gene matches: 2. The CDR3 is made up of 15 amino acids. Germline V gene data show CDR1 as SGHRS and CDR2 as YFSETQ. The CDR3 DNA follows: TGCGCCAGCAGCTCTACAGGGGCAACTAATGAAAAACTGTTTTTT. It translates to CASSSTGATNEKLFF.